This TCR beta chain was sequenced for a study of blood T cell repertoires in COVID-19. Profiling relied on immunoSEQ multiplex PCR, and the TCRdb table lists in-frame clones only, not all of them. This sample has about 130,000 clones, with approximately 84% found just once. The CDR3 is 15 residues long. Trimming left V 1 base short and J 2 bases short, with 12 bases between. In germline, CDR1 is LNHDA, CDR2 SQIVND (reference sequence). J is TRBJ2-7 and V is TRBV19, with D possibly being TRBD1 (5 bases). The sequencing input was peripheral blood. This clonotype originated in a human donor in a cohort sampled during active COVID-19. The CDR3 sequence: CASSIVTGSPYEQYF. The CDR3 DNA reads as TGTGCCAGTAGTATAGTTACAGGCTCTCCCTACGAGCAGTACTTC. The entire variable domain, with the rest obtained from reference TRBV19 and TRBJ2-7, is as follows: DGGITQSPKYLFRKEGQNVTLSCEQNLNHDAMYWYRQDPGQGLRLIYYSQIVNDFQKGDIAEGYSVSREKKESFPLTVTSAQKNPTAFYLCASSIVTGSPYEQYFGPGTRLTVT.